The clone carrying this T cell receptor beta chain was seen at least ten times. A junction boundary mismatches the germline segment, possibly from a read error. Looked up from germline, CDR1 is DFQATT and CDR2 is SNEGSKA (reference sequence). This CDR3 has 15 amino acids. Amplification yielded TCR beta CDR3 regions, with RNA transcripts as the source. TCR CDR3 regions were first amplified by RT-PCR with HTBI primers. TCRdb recomputed calls from the multiplex PCR reads with MiXCR, one row per CDR3 protein. The data show about 580,000 distinct CDR3 sequences, about 45% seen once. This sample is drawn from a study of T cells in Graves' hyperthyroidism and ophthalmopathy. On the basis of clinical symptoms, serum thyroxine and TRAb, thyroid ultrasound and orbital computed tomography, diagnoses were made.

The J gene is TRBJ2-7, the V gene TRBV20-1; 9 bases align to TRBD1. This TCR derives from a woman aged 18-29 years with Graves' hyperthyroidism. Sequences were obtained from peripheral blood or thyroid tissue (not recorded which). The DNA of the CDR3 is TGCAGTGCCAGAGCGGTGACAGGGGGATCCTACGAGCAGTACTTC. This encodes CSARAVTGGSYEQYF.